The 18 T cell receptor beta chains below come from one sample, sequenced in a study of PD-1 blockade in classical Hodgkin lymphoma. Every one of the patients relapsed after autologous stem cell transplantation (brentuximab vedotin exposure was variable). Profiling relied on immunoSEQ multiplex PCR, and the TCRdb table lists in-frame clones only, not all of them. The sample lists under 20,000 clones; about four fifths were seen once. Sequencing was performed on peripheral blood mononuclear cells (PBMCs), taken at baseline. The receptors come from a human donor with classical Hodgkin lymphoma.

The rearrangement joins TRBV19 to TRBJ2-7, with 7 bases that match TRBD1. The germline gives CDR1 LNHDA, CDR2 SQIVND (reference sequence). This CDR3 is built from 13 residues. V shed 7 bases and J 6 bases; nucleotides not matched to a gene: 9. In nucleotides, the CDR3 is TGTGCCAGTACTGACAGGGTAGGAGGCGAGCAGTACTTC. This sequence encodes CASTDRVGGEQYF.

V and J are TRBV5-5 and TRBJ1-4; TRBD1 matches at 8 bases. The trim removed 4 bases at V and 6 bases at J, leaving 5 bases unmatched. Germline V gives CDR1 SGHKS, CDR2 YYEKEE (reference sequence). This CDR3 has 14 residues. The CDR3 reads CASSRDRIYEKLFF. DNA for the CDR3: TGTGCCAGCAGCCGGGACAGGATTTATGAAAAACTGTTTTTT.

V usage is TRBV7-8 and J usage is TRBJ1-6, with D uncertain. V shed 4 bases and J shed 14 bases, with 21 bases lying between them. CDR1 SGHVS and CDR2 FQNEAQ come from the germline V gene. The CDR3 has 15 residues. The DNA for the CDR3 is TGTGCCAGCAGCTCCAGACTCGGCCTATGGGAATCCCTCCACTTT. Translation: CASSSRLGLWESLHF.

The CDR3, as DNA: TGTGCCAGCAGCTTAGACCGGGACAGGGGTCATGCAACTAATGAAAAACTGTTTTTT. This translates into CASSLDRDRGHATNEKLFF. The chain recombines TRBV7-2 with TRBJ1-4; TRBD1 matches at 10 bases. CDR3 length: 19 residues. CDR1 is SGHTA, CDR2 FQGNSA, per germline. Trimming took 1 base from V and 0 from J; bases not matched to a gene: 8. The variable domain in full, completed from reference TRBV7-2 and TRBJ1-4, reads GAGVSQSPSNKVTEKGKDVELRCDPISGHTALYWYRQSLGQGLEFLIYFQGNSAPDKSGLPSDRFSAERTGGSVSTLTIQRTQQEDSAVYLCASSLDRDRGHATNEKLFFGSGTQLSVL.

The chain recombines TRBV28 with TRBJ1-1; D ambiguous. Trimming took 2 bases from V and 0 from J, leaving 16 bases between them. This CDR3 region has 17 residues. CDR1 and CDR2 from the germline V gene are MDHEN and SYDVKM. The CDR3 loop is CASSLIIGQLMNTEAFF. In DNA form, the CDR3 reads TGTGCCAGCAGTTTAATAATTGGCCAGTTGATGAACACTGAAGCTTTCTTT.

This chain links TRBV4-3 with TRBJ1-2; D is undetermined. In germline, CDR1 is LGHNA, CDR2 YSLEER. Trimming shortened V by 1 base and J by 0 bases, and 15 bases separated the two germline ends. This CDR3 is built from 17 residues. CDR3 in DNA: TGCGCCAGCAGCCAAGGGTTGGGAGCGATAGCTAACTATGGCTACACCTTC. This translates into CASSQGLGAIANYGYTF.

The J gene is TRBJ1-3, the V gene TRBV2; D is unclear. Germline V gene sequence: CDR1 SNHLY, CDR2 FYNNEI. The CDR3 covers 14 residues. V was trimmed by 3 bases and J by 0 bases, leaving 6 bases between them. CDR3 amino acids: CASSDLISGNTIYF. In DNA form, the CDR3 reads TGTGCCAGCAGTGATTTAATCTCTGGAAACACCATATATTTT.

V is TRBV14 and J is TRBJ1-2, with TRBD1 matching 8 bases. Germline lookup yields CDR1 SGHDN and CDR2 FVKESK. V lost 0 bases, J lost 5 bases, and 8 bases stayed unmatched. CDR3 length: 16 amino acids. Written as DNA, the CDR3 is TGTGCCAGCAGCCAAGAAATCGAGCAGGGGGCGTATGGCTACACCTTC. Its protein product is CASSQEIEQGAYGYTF.

V is TRBV28 and J is TRBJ1-1; no firm D call. This CDR3 region has 12 residues. Germline lookup yields CDR1 MDHEN and CDR2 SYDVKM. Trimming left V 8 bases short and J 3 bases short, with 10 bases between. The CDR3 DNA follows: TGTGCCAGCGGAGGGAGGGACACTGAAGCTTTCTTT. Its translation: CASGGRDTEAFF.

The chain uses TRBV4-3 and TRBJ2-2, with TRBD2 identical over 8 bases. V lost 5 bases, J lost 6 bases, and 11 bases stayed unmatched. The CDR3 spans 16 residues. CDR1 is LGHNA, CDR2 YSLEER, per germline. The CDR3 sequence: CASSAKSGGHPGELFF. Written as DNA, the CDR3 is TGCGCCAGCAGCGCTAAGAGCGGGGGTCATCCCGGGGAGCTGTTTTTT.

The V and J genes are TRBV6-5 and TRBJ2-4; no clear D gene. V was pared by 9 bases and J by 0 bases, with 12 bases between. CDR3 length equals 14 residues. In germline, CDR1 is MNHEY, CDR2 SVGAGI. CDR3 protein: CARVPDLAKNIQYF. The DNA for the CDR3 is TGTGCCAGAGTACCCGATCTAGCCAAAAACATTCAGTACTTC.

This chain links TRBV4-3 with TRBJ1-4, with a tentative D call TRBD1 (5 bases). The CDR3 totals 16 residues. Germline V CDR1 and CDR2: LGHNA, YSLEER. Trimming left V 4 bases short and J 5 bases short, with 17 bases between. In DNA, the CDR3 is TGCGCCAGCAGCCGCGATGAGAGGCAGGGAAATGAAAAACTGTTTTTT. Translation: CASSRDERQGNEKLFF.

The chain carries TRBV4-3 and TRBJ2-2; TRBD1 matches 10 bases. V lost 5 bases and J lost 1; bases outside the gene matches: 1. CDR1 and CDR2 (germline): LGHNA, YSLEER. The CDR3 totals 15 residues. The CDR3 bases are TGCGCCAGCAGCTGGGACAGGGGGAACACCGGGGAGCTGTTTTTT. Protein: CASSWDRGNTGELFF.

The rearrangement links TRBV19 to TRBJ1-5; 7 nucleotides match TRBD1. Germline loops: CDR1 LNHDA, CDR2 SQIVND (reference sequence). The length of the CDR3 is 14 residues. V shed 8 bases, J shed 1 base, and the junction held 5 bases outside the gene matches. The CDR3 region is CASRQGMSNQPQHF. CDR3 DNA: TGTGCCAGTCGACAGGGTATGAGCAATCAGCCCCAGCATTTT.

This chain links TRBV10-3 with TRBJ1-4; D gene ambiguous. The CDR3 extends over 14 amino acids. From germline, CDR1 is ENHRY and CDR2 SYGVKD. V dropped 2 bases and J dropped 5 bases, with 9 bases sitting between them. CDR3 loop: CAISEGGENEKLFF. The CDR3 DNA follows: TGTGCCATCAGTGAGGGAGGCGAGAATGAAAAACTGTTTTTT.

As DNA, the CDR3 is TGTGCCAGCAGCTTAGGGAGCTCCTATAATTCACCCCTCCACTTT. It yields the protein CASSLGSSYNSPLHF. J is TRBJ1-6 and V is TRBV7-2, with no clear D. The CDR3 contains 15 residues. With 1 base removed from V and 0 bases from J, the gap between germline ends came to 4 bases. The germline gives CDR1 SGHTA, CDR2 FQGNSA.

This clone was found a few times. The chain combines TRBV6-5 with TRBJ2-3; D unresolved. CDR1 MNHEY and CDR2 SVGAGI come from the germline V gene. The germline V and J ends were trimmed by 2 bases and 6 bases, with 12 bases remaining between them. The CDR3 has 14 residues. The CDR3 reads CASSYATAGDTQYF. The CDR3 DNA reads TGTGCCAGCAGTTACGCGACCGCCGGGGATACGCAGTATTTT.

This chain uses TRBV10-3 with TRBJ2-7; possible D gene TRBD1, 6 bases. The CDR3 covers 14 residues. Trimming took 0 bases from V and 6 from J, leaving 12 bases between them. CDR1 and CDR2 (germline): ENHRY, SYGVKD. The CDR3 is CAISESSGASEQYF. CDR3 nucleotides: TGTGCCATCAGTGAGTCATCAGGGGCGAGCGAGCAGTACTTC.